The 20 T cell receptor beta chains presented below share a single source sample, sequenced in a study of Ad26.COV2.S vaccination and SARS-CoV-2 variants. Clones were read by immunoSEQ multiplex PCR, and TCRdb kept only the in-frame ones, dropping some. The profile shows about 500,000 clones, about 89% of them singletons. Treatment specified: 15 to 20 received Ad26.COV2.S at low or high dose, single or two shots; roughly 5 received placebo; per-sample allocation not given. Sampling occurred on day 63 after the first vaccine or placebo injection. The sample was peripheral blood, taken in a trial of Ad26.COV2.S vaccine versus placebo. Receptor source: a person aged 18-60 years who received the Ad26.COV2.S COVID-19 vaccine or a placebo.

Here the CDR3 DNA reads TGTGCCAGCAGATACGGGGAGGGGCCCCAGCATTTT. It translates to CASRYGEGPQHF. The gene calls are TRBV6-5 and TRBJ1-5; D is unclear. Trimming stripped 6 bases from V and 9 bases from J, with 12 bases between. The germline gives CDR1 MNHEY, CDR2 SVGAGI. The CDR3 length is 12 residues.

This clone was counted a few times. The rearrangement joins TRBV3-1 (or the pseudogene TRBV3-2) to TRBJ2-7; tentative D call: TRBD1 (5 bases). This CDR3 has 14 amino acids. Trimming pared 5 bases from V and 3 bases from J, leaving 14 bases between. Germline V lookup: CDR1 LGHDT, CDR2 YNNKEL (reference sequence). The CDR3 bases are TGTGCCAGCAGCGAAGGACAAATCGACTACGAGCAGTACTTC. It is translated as CASSEGQIDYEQYF.

The CDR3 bases are TGTGCCAGCAGCTTAGCCCCAATCGACAGGGTATCTTCCTACAATGAGCAGTTCTTC. It translates to CASSLAPIDRVSSYNEQFF. This chain links TRBV7-2 with TRBJ2-1; 7 nucleotides align to TRBD1. The J segment lost 1 base and the V segment lost 0 bases, leaving 12 bases of the junction unmatched. The CDR3 totals 19 residues. Looked up from germline, CDR1 is SGHTA and CDR2 is FQGNSA.

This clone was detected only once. The chain's CDR3 is CASSSNLQGLNYGYTF. DNA for the CDR3: TGTGCCAGCAGCTCAAACCTACAGGGGCTTAACTATGGCTACACCTTC. V and J are TRBV27 and TRBJ1-2, with TRBD1 identical over 7 bases. Unmatched junction bases numbered 11, after V lost 6 bases and J lost 1 base. The germline gives CDR1 MNHEY, CDR2 SMNVEV (reference sequence). CDR3 length: 16 residues.

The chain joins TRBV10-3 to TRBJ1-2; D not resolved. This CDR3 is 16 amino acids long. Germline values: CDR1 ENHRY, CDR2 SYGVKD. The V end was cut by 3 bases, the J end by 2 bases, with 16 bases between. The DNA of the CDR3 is TGTGCCATCAGTGATTTAGGTAGAGGACGGAACTATGGCTACACCTTC. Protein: CAISDLGRGRNYGYTF.

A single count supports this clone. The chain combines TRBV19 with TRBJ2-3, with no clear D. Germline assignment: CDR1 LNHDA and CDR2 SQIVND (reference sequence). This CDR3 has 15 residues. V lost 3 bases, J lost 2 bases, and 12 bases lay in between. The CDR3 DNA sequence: TGTGCCAGTAGTATTGAAGGTTACACCACAGATACGCAGTATTTT. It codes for CASSIEGYTTDTQYF.

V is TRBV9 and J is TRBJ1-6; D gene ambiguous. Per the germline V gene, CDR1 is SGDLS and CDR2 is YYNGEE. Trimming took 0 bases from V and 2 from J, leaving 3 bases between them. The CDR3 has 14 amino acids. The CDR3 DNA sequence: TGTGCCAGCAGCGTAGGGGCCTATAATTCACCCCTCCACTTT. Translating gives CASSVGAYNSPLHF.

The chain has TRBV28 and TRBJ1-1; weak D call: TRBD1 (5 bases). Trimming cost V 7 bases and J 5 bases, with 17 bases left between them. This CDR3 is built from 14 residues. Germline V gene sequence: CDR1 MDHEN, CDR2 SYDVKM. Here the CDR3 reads CASNKRQSRTEAFF. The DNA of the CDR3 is TGTGCCAGCAACAAGAGACAGTCAAGAACTGAAGCTTTCTTT.

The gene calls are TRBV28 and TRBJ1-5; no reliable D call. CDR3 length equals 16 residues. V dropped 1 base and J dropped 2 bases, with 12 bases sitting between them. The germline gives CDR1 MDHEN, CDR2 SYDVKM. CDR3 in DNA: TGTGCCAGCAGTTTATTAGGTAAAAGGGGCAATCAGCCCCAGCATTTT. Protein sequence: CASSLLGKRGNQPQHF.

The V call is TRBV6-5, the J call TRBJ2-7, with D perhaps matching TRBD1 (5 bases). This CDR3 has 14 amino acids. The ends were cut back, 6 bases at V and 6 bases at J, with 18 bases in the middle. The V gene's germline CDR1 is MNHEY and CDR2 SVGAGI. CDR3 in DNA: TGTGCCAGCAGCGAGAGACGGGCTAGGGGCGAGCAGTACTTC. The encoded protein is CASSERRARGEQYF.

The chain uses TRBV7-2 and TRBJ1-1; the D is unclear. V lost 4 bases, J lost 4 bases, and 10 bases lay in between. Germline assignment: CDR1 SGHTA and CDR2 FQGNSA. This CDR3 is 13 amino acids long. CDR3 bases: TGTGCCAGCAGCTCCCAGCGGGGCACTGAAGCTTTCTTT. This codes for CASSSQRGTEAFF.

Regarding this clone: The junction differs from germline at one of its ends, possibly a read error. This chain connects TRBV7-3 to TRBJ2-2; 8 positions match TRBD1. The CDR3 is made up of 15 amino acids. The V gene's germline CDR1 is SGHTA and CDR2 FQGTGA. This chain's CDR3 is CASSPRQGNAGELFF. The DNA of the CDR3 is TGTGCCAGCAGCCCCCGACAGGGGAACGCCGGGGAGCTGTTTTTT.

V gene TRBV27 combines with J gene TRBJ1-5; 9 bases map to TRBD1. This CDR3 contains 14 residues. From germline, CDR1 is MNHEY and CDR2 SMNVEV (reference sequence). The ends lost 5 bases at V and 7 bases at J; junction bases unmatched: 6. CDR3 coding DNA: TGTGCCAGCAGTCCGGGACAGGGTAGGCAGCCCCAGCATTTT. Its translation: CASSPGQGRQPQHF.

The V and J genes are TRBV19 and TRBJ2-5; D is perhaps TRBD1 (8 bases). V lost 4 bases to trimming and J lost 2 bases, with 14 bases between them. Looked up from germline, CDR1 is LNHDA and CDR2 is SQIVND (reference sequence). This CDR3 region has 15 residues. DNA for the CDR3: TGTGCCAGTAGTAAGATACAGGGGGGGCAAGAGACCCAGTACTTC. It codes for CASSKIQGGQETQYF.

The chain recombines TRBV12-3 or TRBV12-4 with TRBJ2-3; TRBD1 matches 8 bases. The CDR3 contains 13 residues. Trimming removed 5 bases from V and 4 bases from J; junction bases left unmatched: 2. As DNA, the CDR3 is TGTGCCAGCAGTGTGACAGGGGCAGATACGCAGTATTTT. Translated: CASSVTGADTQYF.

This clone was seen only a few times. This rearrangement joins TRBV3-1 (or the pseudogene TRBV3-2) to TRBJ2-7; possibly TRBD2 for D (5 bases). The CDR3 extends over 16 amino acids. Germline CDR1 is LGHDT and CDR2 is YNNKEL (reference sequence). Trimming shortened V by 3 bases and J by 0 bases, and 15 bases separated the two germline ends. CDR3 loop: CASSHGLSYSSYEQYF. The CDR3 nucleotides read TGTGCCAGCAGCCACGGACTTTCCTACAGCTCCTACGAGCAGTACTTC.

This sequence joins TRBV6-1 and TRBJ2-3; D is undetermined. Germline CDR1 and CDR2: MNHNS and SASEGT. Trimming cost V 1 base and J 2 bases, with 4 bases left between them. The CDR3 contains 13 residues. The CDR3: CASSEGYTDTQYF. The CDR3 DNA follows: TGTGCCAGCAGTGAAGGCTACACAGATACGCAGTATTTT.

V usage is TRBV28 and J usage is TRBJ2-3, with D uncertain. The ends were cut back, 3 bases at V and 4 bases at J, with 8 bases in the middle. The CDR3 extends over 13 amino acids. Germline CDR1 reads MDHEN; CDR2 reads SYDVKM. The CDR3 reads CASSFVGSDTQYF. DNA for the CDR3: TGTGCCAGCAGTTTTGTGGGGTCAGATACGCAGTATTTT.

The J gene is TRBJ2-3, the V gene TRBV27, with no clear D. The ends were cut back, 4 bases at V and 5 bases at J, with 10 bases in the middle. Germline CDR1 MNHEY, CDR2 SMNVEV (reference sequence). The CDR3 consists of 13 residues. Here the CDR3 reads CASSSTWGDTQYF. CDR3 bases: TGTGCCAGCAGTTCGACTTGGGGAGATACGCAGTATTTT.

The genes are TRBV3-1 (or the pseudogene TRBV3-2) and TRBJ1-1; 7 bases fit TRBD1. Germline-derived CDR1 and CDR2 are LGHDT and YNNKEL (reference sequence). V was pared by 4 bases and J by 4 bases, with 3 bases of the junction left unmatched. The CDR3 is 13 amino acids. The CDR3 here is CASSLRQGTEAFF. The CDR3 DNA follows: TGTGCCAGCAGCCTCAGACAGGGCACTGAAGCTTTCTTT.